These T cell receptor beta chains were read from a single sample in a study of early stage breast cancer tumors. Assay: immunoSEQ multiplex PCR; the TCRdb copy retains only in-frame clones and omits some. This table holds around 71,000 clones, 65% to 80% found once. Material: blood. The origin of the receptors is a person aged 55 to 75 with breast cancer. Both conserved end residues are part of each CDR3. The D gene is left open where the match is weak. Clone size appears in some rows only: once, few, many, or a class for an expanded clone.

cdr3_aa cdr3_nt j_call d_call v_call clone_size
CASSPSNTEAFF TGTGCCAGCTCACCATCGAACACTGAAGCTTTCTTT TRBJ1-1 - TRBV18 -
CASKAGTLGGEQYF TGTGCCAGTAAAGCAGGGACCCTTGGCGGGGAGCAGTACTTC TRBJ2-7 - TRBV19 -
CAVSSAGVGTDTQYF TGTGCCGTATCTTCAGCGGGAGTGGGTACAGATACGCAGTATTTT TRBJ2-3 TRBD2 TRBV27 -
CASSLTPSDRDGYTF TGTGCCAGCAGCTTAACCCCTAGTGACCGGGATGGCTACACCTTC TRBJ1-2 - TRBV7-3 -
CASSLTRNEQFF TGTGCCAGCAGCTTGACCAGGAATGAGCAGTTCTTC TRBJ2-1 - TRBV5-6 -
CASSAENRGTGGYTF TGTGCCAGCAGCGCAGAAAACAGGGGAACAGGCGGCTACACCTTC TRBJ1-2 TRBD1 TRBV9 -
CASSYEVGGEAFF TGTGCCAGCAGTTACGAGGTGGGTGGTGAAGCTTTCTTT TRBJ1-1 - TRBV6-5 -
CTSSQEGGRNTGELFF TGCACCAGCAGCCAAGAGGGCGGGCGGAACACCGGGGAGCTGTTTTTT TRBJ2-2 - TRBV1 -
CASVDRGDTQYF TGTGCTAGTGTCGACAGGGGAGATACGCAGTATTTT TRBJ2-3 TRBD1 TRBV12-5 -
CASSQEIVVWTEAFF TGCGCCAGCAGCCAAGAAATAGTGGTTTGGACTGAAGCTTTCTTT TRBJ1-1 - TRBV4-1 -
CASAWDRTYEQYF TGTGCCAGCGCCTGGGACAGAACCTACGAGCAGTACTTC TRBJ2-7 TRBD1 TRBV6-1 -
CASREASANSGNTIYF TGTGCCAGTAGAGAGGCCAGCGCGAACTCTGGAAACACCATATATTTT TRBJ1-3 - TRBV19 -
CASSIEGRGSQPQHF TGTGCCAGTAGTATAGAAGGCAGGGGGAGTCAGCCCCAGCATTTT TRBJ1-5 TRBD1 TRBV19 -
CASSEGTVNSPLHF TGTGCCAGCAGTGAAGGGACAGTTAATTCACCCCTCCACTTT TRBJ1-6 - TRBV2 -
CASSGGSNQPQHF TGTGCCAGCAGTGGGGGGAGCAATCAGCCCCAGCATTTT TRBJ1-5 - TRBV2 many
CASSLPGLAGPTGELFF TGTGCCAGCAGCCTGCCGGGACTAGCGGGACCCACCGGGGAGCTGTTTTTT TRBJ2-2 TRBD2 TRBV5-6 -
CASSLGGDRGQLVRHF TGTGCCAGCAGCTTGGGGGGGGACAGGGGGCAATTGGTCCGACACTTC TRBJ2-5 TRBD1 TRBV5-4 -
CASCPLGGGQETQYF TGTGCCAGCTGCCCGTTGGGCGGGGGCCAAGAGACCCAGTACTTC TRBJ2-5 TRBD2 TRBV18 -
CASSRTGASYEQYF TGTGCCAGCAGCAGGACAGGGGCCTCCTACGAGCAGTACTTC TRBJ2-7 TRBD1 TRBV5-5 -
CASSQSRDDNQPQHF TGCGCCAGCAGCCAAAGCAGGGATGACAATCAGCCCCAGCATTTT TRBJ1-5 - TRBV4-1 -
CATSRSRSRGSVQQFF TGTGCCACCAGCAGGTCGCGGAGCAGGGGGAGCGTTCAGCAGTTCTTC TRBJ2-1 TRBD1 TRBV15 -
CASSLEASGEREQYF TGTGCCAGCAGCTTAGAGGCTAGCGGGGAACGGGAGCAGTACTTC TRBJ2-7 TRBD2 TRBV7-2 once
CASSVDVGGGEQFF TGTGCCAGCAGCGTAGATGTGGGAGGGGGGGAGCAGTTCTTC TRBJ2-1 - TRBV9 -
CASSLSSGLNTEAFF TGTGCCAGCAGTTTATCTTCAGGGCTGAACACTGAAGCTTTCTTT TRBJ1-1 - TRBV28 -
CASRRGYEQYF TGTGCCAGCAGGAGGGGCTACGAGCAGTACTTC TRBJ2-7 - TRBV7-9 -
CASSLGTGTSIGETQYF TGTGCCAGCAGCTTAGGAACCGGGACTAGCATTGGAGAGACCCAGTACTTC TRBJ2-5 TRBD2 TRBV5-8 -
CASSPPSGTRRALGQFF TGTGCCAGCAGCCCTCCGTCCGGGACTAGGCGGGCGTTGGGGCAGTTCTTC TRBJ2-1 TRBD2 TRBV7-9 -
CASSGGLAGFFSGANVLTF TGTGCCAGCAGTGGCGGACTAGCGGGGTTCTTCTCTGGGGCCAACGTCCTGACTTTC TRBJ2-6 TRBD2 TRBV6-1 -
CASSPMTGMGEKLFF TGTGCCAGCAGCCCGATGACAGGGATGGGTGAAAAACTGTTTTTT TRBJ1-4 TRBD1 TRBV25-1 -
CASSSADAADTQYF TGTGCCAGCAGCTCAGCTGACGCGGCAGATACGCAGTATTTT TRBJ2-3 - TRBV7-2 -
CAWISSFQAGTQYF TGTGCCTGGATCTCCTCATTCCAGGCGGGTACGCAGTATTTT TRBJ2-3 - TRBV30 -
CASSLRLGSYNEQFF TGTGCCAGCAGTCTCAGGTTAGGCTCCTACAATGAGCAGTTCTTC TRBJ2-1 - TRBV7-2 -
CASTTTGHSYEQYF TGTGCCAGCACAACGACAGGGCACTCCTACGAGCAGTACTTC TRBJ2-7 TRBD1 TRBV27 few
CASSLTVSSNQPQHF TGTGCCAGCAGCTTAACAGTCAGTAGCAATCAGCCCCAGCATTTT TRBJ1-5 - TRBV5-8 few
CASKAGLRTLGNQPQHF TGTGCCAGCAAAGCAGGGCTCCGGACATTGGGCAATCAGCCCCAGCATTTT TRBJ1-5 - TRBV28 -
CASSQSGRSADTQYF TGTGCCAGCAGCCAAAGCGGGAGGTCGGCGGATACGCAGTATTTT TRBJ2-3 TRBD2 TRBV7-2 -
CASSLGRGPSTDTQYF TGTGCCAGCAGTTTGGGGCGGGGGCCCTCTACAGATACGCAGTATTTT TRBJ2-3 - TRBV28 -
CASSLSPSNEKLFF TGTGCCAGCAGTTTAAGTCCCTCTAATGAAAAACTGTTTTTT TRBJ1-4 - TRBV28 -
CASSLSRGRDTQYF TGCGCCAGCAGCTTGAGCAGGGGGCGAGATACGCAGTATTTT TRBJ2-3 TRBD1 TRBV5-1 -